This T cell receptor beta chain is drawn from a study of T cells in Graves' hyperthyroidism and ophthalmopathy. Across the study: Before any treatment, at initial diagnosis, peripheral blood was collected.

Many counts were recorded for this clonotype. Trimming at V came to 6 bases and at J to 3 bases, leaving 1 base not matched to a gene. This CDR3 has 12 amino acids. Germline-derived CDR1 and CDR2 are SNHLY and FYNNEI. There were TCR beta CDR3 regions amplified from RNA transcripts. The study used the HTBI primer set for a first-round RT-PCR of the TCR CDR3. TCRdb processed the multiplex PCR reads anew with MiXCR; each CDR3 protein has one entry. The table records 600,000 to 650,000 distinct CDR3 sequences, around 21% of them present only once. Sample: blood. The chain recombines TRBV2 with TRBJ2-5, with TRBD1 identical over 7 bases. The TCR comes from a man aged 25 to 45 with Graves' ophthalmopathy. The CDR3 sequence is CASRGTEETQYF. In nucleotides, the CDR3 is TGTGCCAGCAGAGGGACAGAAGAGACCCAGTACTTC.